The 9 T cell receptor beta chains presented below share a single source sample, sequenced in a study of T-cell reconstitution after alpha-beta-depleted transplantation in children. A library of TCRbeta sequences, prepared with unique molecular identifiers, was generated. TCRdb called the PCR reads again in MiXCR, with one record for every CDR3 protein. This table holds 450,000 to 600,000 distinct CDR3 sequences, approximately 12% found once. Sequencing was performed on PBMCs, mostly from graft donor cells, taken 360 days after TCRalphabeta/CD19-depleted stem cell transplant. The receptors were gathered from a male patient between 10 and 17 years old who had a stem cell transplant for acute myeloid leukemia, so the T cells may come from the graft donor.

The chain combines TRBV28 with TRBJ1-5, with TRBD1 as a possible D gene (5 bases). V lost 6 bases, J lost 2 bases, and 11 bases lay in between. Looked up from germline, CDR1 is MDHEN and CDR2 is SYDVKM. CDR3 length equals 14 residues. The CDR3 loop reads CASRGLVGNQPQHF. CDR3 DNA sequence: TGTGCCAGCAGGGGGCTCGTTGGCAATCAGCCCCAGCATTTT.

The chain combines TRBV20-1 with TRBJ2-7; TRBD2 aligns across 13 bases. The V gene's germline CDR1 is DFQATT and CDR2 SNEGSKA (reference sequence). V gave up 2 bases and J gave up 5 bases; unmatched junction bases: 9. CDR3 size: 16 residues. The chain's CDR3 is CSARRLAGGQGDEQYF. DNA for the CDR3: TGCAGTGCTAGAAGACTAGCGGGAGGTCAAGGGGACGAGCAGTACTTC.

This clonotype was observed many times. The chain joins TRBV20-1 to TRBJ2-5; 10 nucleotides match TRBD2. From germline, CDR1 is DFQATT and CDR2 SNEGSKA (reference sequence). There are 16 residues in the CDR3. Trimming took 3 bases from V and 5 from J; bases not matched to a gene: 12. The CDR3 protein is CSASLAGVRGGETQYF. The CDR3 coding sequence is TGCAGTGCTAGCCTAGCGGGGGTACGTGGCGGTGAGACCCAGTACTTC.

The CDR3 sequence: CASSYPGFEQFF. The CDR3 nucleotides read TGTGCCAGCAGTTACCCAGGGTTTGAGCAGTTCTTC. The rearrangement joins TRBV6-5 to TRBJ2-1; D is perhaps TRBD1 (5 bases). From germline, CDR1 is MNHEY and CDR2 SVGAGI. V was pared by 2 bases and J by 9 bases, with 8 bases between. CDR3 length: 12 residues.

This clonotype has a handful of counts. The chain has TRBV20-1 and TRBJ2-1; 7 bases are a match to TRBD2. The V gene end was trimmed by 0 bases and the J gene end by 1 base; junction bases not matched to a gene: 6. This CDR3 has 16 residues. Germline V gives CDR1 DFQATT, CDR2 SNEGSKA (reference sequence). CDR3 nucleotides: TGCAGTGCTAGAGATTACGGGGGAGGGTCCTACAATGAGCAGTTCTTC. This sequence encodes CSARDYGGGSYNEQFF.

Regarding this clonotype: A read error is possible here, since a much larger clone lies one base away. V gene TRBV29-1 combines with J gene TRBJ2-2; 9 bases agree with TRBD1. The CDR3 is 13 residues long. The germline V gene encodes CDR1 SQVTM and CDR2 ANQGSEA. The CDR3 region is CSGDRASTWELFF. CDR3 sequence (DNA): TGCAGCGGGGACAGGGCGAGCACCTGGGAGCTGTTTTTT.

This chain connects TRBV20-1 to TRBJ2-5; perhaps TRBD2 as D (5 bases). The CDR3 has 15 amino acids. The V end lost 5 bases, the J end lost 1 base, and 17 bases lay between the germline ends. Germline lookup yields CDR1 DFQATT and CDR2 SNEGSKA (reference sequence). DNA for the CDR3: TGCAGTGCTGAAAGTGCGCGGGCCTCCCAAGAGACCCAGTACTTC. Translating it yields CSAESARASQETQYF.

This chain connects TRBV15 to TRBJ1-2; 11 bases agree with TRBD1. From germline, CDR1 is LNHNV and CDR2 YYDKDF (reference sequence). CDR3 length equals 17 residues. Trimming took 2 bases from V and 5 from J; bases not matched to a gene: 10. CDR3 region: CATSRLIGQGARYGYTF. The DNA for the CDR3 is TGTGCCACCAGCAGACTTATAGGACAGGGGGCGCGTTATGGCTACACCTTC.

This clonotype showed up many times. The CDR3 protein is CASSSDRVRFF. The CDR3 DNA sequence: TGCGCCAGCAGCTCGGACAGGGTCAGGTTCTTC. The rearrangement joins TRBV5-1 to TRBJ2-1; TRBD1 agrees at 8 bases. This CDR3 region has 11 residues. With V trimmed by 3 bases and J by 15 bases, 5 bases remained unmatched. Germline V gene sequence: CDR1 SGHRS, CDR2 YFSETQ. Together with reference TRBV5-1 and TRBJ2-1, the CDR3 gives the full variable domain: KAGVTQTPRYLIKTRGQQVTLSCSPISGHRSVSWYQQTPGQGLQFLFEYFSETQRNKGNFPGRFSGRQFSNSRSEMNVSTLELGDSALYLCASSSDRVRFFGPGTRLTVL.